These 3 T cell receptor beta chains were sequenced from one sample in a study of shared clonotypes between healthy human individuals. Produced via immunoSEQ multiplex PCR; TCRdb's table is partial and in-frame only. The sample has 2 million or so clones; roughly 94% are singletons. Sequenced: naive CD4+ T cells sorted from blood. Subset indicated: CD45RA+ positively selected. The receptors come from a man between 18 and 29 years old in good health.

V is TRBV10-3 and J is TRBJ1-5; TRBD1 aligns across 10 bases. V gave up 4 bases and J gave up 4 bases; unmatched junction bases: 4. The germline gives CDR1 ENHRY, CDR2 SYGVKD. CDR3 length: 15 amino acids. The CDR3 DNA reads TGTGCCATCAGTGCGACAGGGGGCAGAAATCAGCCCCAGCATTTT. It translates to CAISATGGRNQPQHF.

Concerning this clone: Within the sample, other DNA sequences also encode this same CDR3. The chain couples TRBV11-2 to TRBJ2-3; D uncertain. Germline V gene data show CDR1 as SGHAT and CDR2 as FQNNGV. There are 13 residues in the CDR3. V lost 5 bases and J lost 1, with 7 bases in between. CDR3 in DNA: TGTGCCAGCAGCCGAGGCCGCACAGATACGCAGTATTTT. It specifies CASSRGRTDTQYF.

The rearrangement joins TRBV30 to TRBJ2-2; 11 bases map to TRBD2. Trimming took 1 base from V and 0 from J; bases not matched to a gene: 4. This CDR3 contains 17 residues. Germline V gene lookup returns CDR1 GTSNPN and CDR2 SVGIG (reference sequence). The DNA for the CDR3 is TGTGCCTGGAGTGGGACTAGCGGGCGGGCGAACACCGGGGAGCTGTTTTTT. Its translation is CAWSGTSGRANTGELFF.